The 20 T cell receptor beta chains reported below all come from one sample, sequenced in a study of quantifying T cell responses using KT2 cells. Study details: RNA was reverse transcribed with TCR alpha and beta constant-region primers.

The cDNA 3' end received a ligated oligonucleotide with a UMI. First-round PCR used three to four cycles and beta primers RC1.1 and RC1.2 covering TRBC1 and TRBC2. In TCRdb, the UMI-ligation and nested PCR reads were re-called with MiXCR into one record per CDR3 protein. Of tens of thousands of distinct CDR3 sequences in the sample, approximately 7% were seen once. Sequenced input: PBMCs spiked with cells of the T cell clone KT2. The receptors originated from a human donor.

This clonotype has at least ten counts. The CDR3 nucleotides are TGTGCCAGCAGCTTACCCCTTCGACTAGCGGGGCGCACAGATACGCAGTATTTT. Amino acids: CASSLPLRLAGRTDTQYF. The genes are TRBV13 and TRBJ2-3, with 11 nucleotides matching TRBD2. V was pared by 2 bases and J by 1 base, with 8 bases of the junction left unmatched. The germline V gene has CDR1 PRHDT and CDR2 FYEKMQ (reference sequence). The CDR3 runs 18 residues.

The table lists this clonotype with a few counts. The chain recombines TRBV4-1 with TRBJ1-3, with TRBD1 matching over 11 bases. The trim removed 6 bases at V and 4 bases at J, leaving 5 bases unmatched. The CDR3 sequence is 15 residues long. Germline V gives CDR1 MGHRA, CDR2 YSYEKL. CDR3 sequence (DNA): TGCGCCAGCAGTCAGGGACAGGGGGTCGGAAACACCATATATTTT. Residues: CASSQGQGVGNTIYF.

In this sample, this clonotype turned up a few times. The rearrangement uses TRBV20-1 and TRBJ1-1; D is perhaps TRBD1 (5 bases). Trimming removed 3 bases at V and 2 bases at J, with 13 bases between. Looked up from germline, CDR1 is DFQATT and CDR2 is SNEGSKA (reference sequence). This CDR3 is built from 14 residues. CDR3 in amino acids: CSARGGAGNTEAFF. CDR3 sequence (DNA): TGCAGTGCTAGGGGAGGGGCCGGTAACACTGAAGCTTTCTTT.

A few counts support this clonotype. The J gene is TRBJ2-3, the V gene TRBV20-1; 10 bases are shared with TRBD2. With V trimmed by 3 bases and J by 4 bases, 7 bases remained unmatched. From germline, CDR1 is DFQATT and CDR2 SNEGSKA (reference sequence). The CDR3 is 15 amino acids. The CDR3 nucleotides read TGCAGTGCTAGTGTAGCGGGAGGAGGTCCAGATACGCAGTATTTT. Amino acid sequence: CSASVAGGGPDTQYF.

In its sample, this clonotype was seen many times. The V call is TRBV27, the J call TRBJ1-1, with D hard to call. Germline V gene lookup returns CDR1 MNHEY and CDR2 SMNVEV (reference sequence). The CDR3 runs to 13 residues. Trimming shortened V by 5 bases and J by 4 bases, and 11 bases separated the two germline ends. As DNA, the CDR3 is TGTGCCAGCAGTCTAAGTCGGGCCACTGAAGCTTTCTTT. Translation: CASSLSRATEAFF.

This clonotype was seen more than once but under ten times. The genes are TRBV12-3 or TRBV12-4 and TRBJ2-5; TRBD2 agrees at 11 bases. This CDR3 comprises 16 residues. V trimming: 3 bases; J trimming: 2 bases; junction bases outside the gene matches: 5. The DNA for the CDR3 is TGTGCCAGCAGTTTCTCGGGGACTAGCGGTCAAGAGACCCAGTACTTC. Translation gives CASSFSGTSGQETQYF.

This clonotype was seen ten or more times. The CDR3 coding sequence is TGTGCCAGCAGTTTCGTGGGGTTATACAATGAGCAGTTCTTC. Its protein is CASSFVGLYNEQFF. J is TRBJ2-1 and V is TRBV12-3 or TRBV12-4; D call uncertain. The CDR3 sequence is 14 residues long. V lost 3 bases and J 4 bases, leaving 10 bases between the germline ends.

The chain links TRBV12-3 or TRBV12-4 to TRBJ2-6, with D perhaps matching TRBD2 (6 bases). The CDR3 totals 15 residues. The V end was cut by 5 bases, the J end by 3 bases, with 11 bases between. CDR3 amino acids: CASSPPGDGANVLTF. The DNA of the CDR3 is TGTGCCAGCAGTCCCCCGGGGGATGGGGCCAACGTCCTGACTTTC.

This clonotype occurred many times. V gene TRBV12-3 or TRBV12-4 combines with J gene TRBJ1-4; D is ambiguous. The ends were cut back, 7 bases at V and 6 bases at J, with 15 bases in the middle. This CDR3 has 14 residues. CDR3 in amino acids: CASTPAGGYEKLFF. The CDR3 DNA reads TGTGCCAGCACTCCAGCGGGCGGGTATGAAAAACTGTTTTTT.

This clonotype was detected ten times or more. This sequence joins TRBV12-3 or TRBV12-4 and TRBJ2-7; a possible D gene is TRBD2 (5 bases). CDR3 size: 14 residues. The V end was cut by 6 bases, the J end by 2 bases, with 14 bases between. For the CDR3, the DNA is TGTGCCAGCAGCCGGGGTCTTGGGGCCTACGAGCAGTACTTC. This encodes CASSRGLGAYEQYF.

On this clonotype itself: The junction differs from germline at one of its ends, possibly a read error. The V and J genes are TRBV6-4 and TRBJ2-3, with 9 nucleotides matching TRBD2. This CDR3 has 15 residues. Germline V gives CDR1 MRHNA, CDR2 SNTAGT. As DNA, the CDR3 is TGTGCCAGGAGTGAAGGACTAGCGTCTACAGATACGCAGTATTTT. It specifies CARSEGLASTDTQYF.

This clonotype was seen a few times. This chain links TRBV6-1 with TRBJ2-7; 11 nucleotides align to TRBD2. The CDR3 has 16 residues. With 4 bases clipped from V and 6 bases from J, the junction kept 11 bases outside the gene matches. Germline V CDR1 and CDR2: MNHNS, SASEGT. Here the CDR3 DNA reads TGTGCCAGCAGTGCAACTAGCGGGGGCGCCCCGGCCGAGCAGTACTTC. Amino acids: CASSATSGGAPAEQYF.

This clonotype was recorded a few times. V gene TRBV11-1 combines with J gene TRBJ2-1; weak D call: TRBD2 (6 bases). The CDR3 is made up of 19 amino acids. The V end lost 6 bases, the J end lost 1 base, and 25 bases lay between the germline ends. Germline V CDR1 and CDR2: SGHAT, FQDESV (reference sequence). CDR3 region: CASRSVLRVREQSYNEQFF. CDR3 coding DNA: TGTGCCAGCAGATCGGTCCTAAGGGTGCGGGAACAATCCTACAATGAGCAGTTCTTC.

This clonotype was counted only a few times. This rearrangement joins TRBV6-5 to TRBJ2-7; 14 bases align to TRBD2. This CDR3 is built from 18 residues. Germline CDR1 MNHEY, CDR2 SVGAGI. V shed 5 bases and J 4 bases; nucleotides not matched to a gene: 13. CDR3 protein: CASSGTSGRGRLLYEQYF. The CDR3 DNA sequence: TGTGCCAGCAGTGGGACTAGCGGGAGAGGTCGCCTTCTATACGAGCAGTACTTC.

The rearrangement uses TRBV12-3 or TRBV12-4 and TRBJ1-1, with D perhaps TRBD1 (5 bases). The CDR3 is made up of 14 amino acids. The ends were cut back, 3 bases at V and 3 bases at J, with 11 bases in the middle. The CDR3 coding sequence is TGTGCCAGCAGTTTGGCAGGGCGACACACTGAAGCTTTCTTT. This codes for CASSLAGRHTEAFF.

This chain connects TRBV5-1 to TRBJ2-1; 7 bases map to TRBD2. Germline trimming cut 6 bases from V and 8 bases from J; bases unmatched to any gene: 11. The CDR3 totals 14 residues. The germline gives CDR1 SGHRS, CDR2 YFSETQ. The CDR3 here is CASNVDGGWDEQFF. In DNA, the CDR3 is TGCGCCAGCAATGTCGACGGGGGGTGGGATGAGCAGTTCTTC.

This clonotype was counted ten times or more. The gene calls are TRBV5-8 and TRBJ2-3; 11 positions agree with TRBD2. This CDR3 contains 19 residues. Per germline, CDR1 SGHTS and CDR2 YDEGEE. V lost 0 bases to trimming and J lost 5 bases; unmatched junction nucleotides: 14. The CDR3 nucleotides are TGTGCCAGCAGCTTGGGGAAAGGTCTACTAGCGGGAGTTGGAGATACGCAGTATTTT. Residues: CASSLGKGLLAGVGDTQYF.

This clonotype was seen a few times. The V gene is TRBV29-1, the J gene TRBJ1-2; weak D call: TRBD1 (6 bases). The CDR3 totals 11 residues. The V and J ends lost 6 bases and 7 bases respectively, with 12 bases between them. Looked up from germline, CDR1 is SQVTM and CDR2 is ANQGSEA. This CDR3 reads CSVSGAGGYTF. CDR3 in DNA: TGCAGCGTCTCAGGGGCAGGTGGCTACACCTTC. The variable domain in full, with the rest retrieved from reference TRBV29-1 and TRBJ1-2, is SAVISQKPSRDICQRGTSLTIQCQVDSQVTMMFWYRQQPGQSLTLIATANQGSEATYESGFVIDKFPISRPNLTFSTLTVSNMSPEDSSIYLCSVSGAGGYTFGSGTRLTVV.

In this sample, this clonotype turned up a few times. This chain uses TRBV10-3 with TRBJ2-7; TRBD1 might be the D (6 bases). Looked up from germline, CDR1 is ENHRY and CDR2 is SYGVKD. V was clipped by 6 bases and J by 3 bases, with 12 bases between them. The CDR3 loop spans 13 amino acids. The CDR3 reads CAIRNGQNYEQYF. In DNA, the CDR3 is TGTGCCATCAGGAATGGACAGAACTACGAGCAGTACTTC.

The chain combines TRBV3-1 with TRBJ2-5, with D maybe TRBD2 (5 bases). The CDR3 is 13 residues long. V gave up 5 bases and J gave up 5 bases, with 12 bases separating them. Germline V gene sequence: CDR1 LGHDT, CDR2 YNNKEL (reference sequence). As DNA, the CDR3 is TGTGCCAGCAGCTTACTAGAGAGTGAGACCCAGTACTTC. Translation: CASSLLESETQYF.